This T cell receptor beta chain was profiled in a study of blood T cells in healthy people across ages. Study-wide findings and caveats: It was held that diversity estimates obtained from one million T cells represented underestimates.

This clonotype was counted a few times. Its antigen is not known. For the second PCR, which ran for roughly 6 to 12 cycles, a sample-barcoded 5' primer and a J-beta primer mix were used. Each of the samples gave a minimum of 2.5 million paired-end reads that contained CDR3. TCRdb fed the 5' RACE reads into MiXCR, producing one record per CDR3 protein. This table holds some 750,000 distinct CDR3 sequences, about 20% found once. Donors gave roughly 10 milliliters of peripheral blood apiece. Samples each yielded at least 6 micrograms of total RNA. Per the germline V gene, CDR1 is SGDLS and CDR2 is YYNGEE. The CDR3 loop spans 14 amino acids. The ends were cut back, 3 bases at V and 12 bases at J, with 21 bases in the middle.

The receptor was derived from a man in his 70s in good health. Sequencing was performed on blood. This rearrangement joins TRBV9 to TRBJ1-1, with D perhaps TRBD1 (6 bases). CDR3 DNA sequence: TGTGCCAGCAGCGCCCCCCCCGGAAACAGGGCCCCTTTCTTT. It specifies CASSAPPGNRAPFF. The full variable domain, with the rest looked up from reference TRBV9 and TRBJ1-1, is DSGVTQTPKHLITATGQRVTLRCSPRSGDLSVYWYQQSLDQGLQFLIQYYNGEERAKGNILERFSAQQFPDLHSELNLSSLELGDSALYFCASSAPPGNRAPFFGQGTRLTVV.